Below are 26 T cell receptor beta chains sequenced from a single sample in a study of blood T cells in healthy people across ages. Next came a second PCR, run for about 7 to 12 cycles, which used a sample-barcoded 5' primer along with a J-beta primer mix. TCRdb itself ran the 5' RACE reads through MiXCR, one entry per CDR3 protein. The table has under 2,000,000 distinct CDR3 sequences, about 49% seen once; the top ten hold roughly 2.1%. The sequencing input was blood. All receptors come from a woman aged 40-49 years in good health.

The V gene is TRBV7-2, the J gene TRBJ2-5, with TRBD1 as a possible D gene (6 bases). Germline V gives CDR1 SGHTA, CDR2 FQGNSA. Deletions cut 6 bases from V and 2 bases from J, with 22 bases between. This CDR3 is built from 17 residues. The CDR3 loop reads CASRANLQGSFQETQYF. The DNA of the CDR3 is TGTGCCAGCAGGGCCAACCTACAGGGAAGCTTTCAAGAGACCCAGTACTTC.

The chain combines TRBV6-5 with TRBJ2-5, with 7 bases that match TRBD1. V shed 4 bases, J shed 5 bases, and the junction held 4 bases outside the gene matches. Germline V lookup: CDR1 MNHEY, CDR2 SVGAGI. The CDR3 has 13 amino acids. Here the CDR3 reads CASSWGQPETQYF. For the CDR3, the DNA is TGTGCCAGCAGTTGGGGACAGCCGGAGACCCAGTACTTC.

This chain links TRBV12-3 or TRBV12-4 with TRBJ2-3, with D unresolved. V gave up 7 bases and J gave up 4 bases, with 12 bases separating them. There are 13 residues in the CDR3. In DNA, the CDR3 is TGTGCCAGCAAGCGAGTTCCGCCAGATACGCAGTATTTT. Protein product: CASKRVPPDTQYF.

The V gene is TRBV6-1, the J gene TRBJ2-3; D uncertain. The CDR3 has 13 amino acids. Per the germline V gene, CDR1 is MNHNS and CDR2 is SASEGT. Trimming shortened V by 7 bases and J by 4 bases, and 12 bases separated the two germline ends. For the CDR3, the DNA is TGTGCCAGCAAAGGACCTATGGCAGATACGCAGTATTTT. It translates to CASKGPMADTQYF.

CDR3 nucleotides: TGCAGTGCTAGAGATTACGTGGCGGGGAGGACAGATACGCAGTATTTT. Translated: CSARDYVAGRTDTQYF. The chain combines TRBV20-1 with TRBJ2-3, with D perhaps matching TRBD2 (6 bases). The CDR3 extends over 16 amino acids. V lost 0 bases and J lost 3, with 16 bases in between. The germline V gene encodes CDR1 DFQATT and CDR2 SNEGSKA (reference sequence).

The V and J genes are TRBV7-2 and TRBJ2-3, with 7 bases identical to TRBD1. There are 15 residues in the CDR3. CDR1 SGHTA and CDR2 FQGNSA come from the germline V gene. The trim removed 5 bases at V and 0 bases at J, leaving 5 bases unmatched. This CDR3 is CASSRTGVSTDTQYF. CDR3 bases: TGTGCCAGCAGCCGGACAGGAGTTAGCACAGATACGCAGTATTTT.

The chain links TRBV7-9 to TRBJ2-1, with TRBD2 matching over 8 bases. Germline V gene data show CDR1 as SEHNR and CDR2 as FQNEAQ (reference sequence). The ends lost 1 base at V and 2 bases at J; junction bases unmatched: 7. The CDR3 contains 17 residues. The CDR3 here is CASSLGGTRGAYNEQFF. The CDR3 DNA follows: TGTGCCAGCAGCTTAGGGGGGACTAGAGGCGCCTACAATGAGCAGTTCTTC.

The chain couples TRBV11-2 to TRBJ2-1; 7 nucleotides align to TRBD1. Germline values: CDR1 SGHAT, CDR2 FQNNGV. The V and J ends lost 7 bases and 9 bases, in that order; junction bases with no gene match: 12. The CDR3 totals 14 residues. The CDR3 region has the DNA TGTGCCAGCAACTTCCATAAGGGGGCCCGTGAGCAGTTCTTC. Translation gives CASNFHKGAREQFF.

A single count supports this clonotype. The chain links TRBV27 to TRBJ1-2; 7 bases line up with TRBD1. V gave up 5 bases and J gave up 4 bases; unmatched junction bases: 10. Looked up from germline, CDR1 is MNHEY and CDR2 is SMNVEV (reference sequence). The length of the CDR3 is 15 residues. The CDR3 protein is CASSRDRVGFYGYTF. The CDR3 DNA sequence: TGTGCCAGCAGTCGAGACAGGGTTGGGTTCTATGGCTACACCTTC.

This clonotype has more than one count but fewer than ten. V is TRBV7-2 and J is TRBJ2-7; D gene uncertain. Between the trimmed V and J ends, which lost 3 bases and 2 bases, there was a span of 11 bases. The CDR3 has 14 amino acids. Germline V CDR1 and CDR2: SGHTA, FQGNSA. The CDR3 DNA reads TGTGCCAGCAGCTTTTTGACCGCCACCTACGAGCAGTACTTC. This translates into CASSFLTATYEQYF.

The chain links TRBV10-3 to TRBJ2-7; 7 bases match TRBD1. The V gene's germline CDR1 is ENHRY and CDR2 SYGVKD. The length of the CDR3 is 14 residues. V shed 5 bases, J shed 4 bases, and the junction held 8 bases outside the gene matches. The CDR3 is CAISRDRDPYEQYF. The CDR3 nucleotides are TGTGCCATCAGTCGTGACAGGGACCCATACGAGCAGTACTTC.

The rearrangement joins TRBV20-1 to TRBJ2-3; 7 nucleotides match TRBD1. Germline assignment: CDR1 DFQATT and CDR2 SNEGSKA (reference sequence). The V and J ends lost 4 bases and 3 bases, in that order; junction bases with no gene match: 7. This CDR3 is built from 14 residues. CDR3 sequence (DNA): TGCAGTGCTACAACAGGGGACGTTACAGATACGCAGTATTTT. Translated, it gives CSATTGDVTDTQYF.

This clonotype turned up a few times. The genes are TRBV24-1 and TRBJ2-5; 8 positions agree with TRBD1. CDR3 length: 16 amino acids. V dropped 1 base and J dropped 3; count of bases not matched to a gene: 6. CDR1 and CDR2 (germline): KGHDR, SFDVKD. The CDR3, as DNA: TGTGCCACCAGTGATTTTAAGACAGGGGCGAAAGAGACCCAGTACTTC. This gives the protein CATSDFKTGAKETQYF.

This clonotype was seen a few times. The chain carries TRBV7-2 and TRBJ2-5, with 7 bases matching TRBD2. CDR3 length: 16 residues. J lost 1 base, V lost 2 bases, and 7 bases had no gene match. Germline CDR1 and CDR2: SGHTA and FQGNSA. The CDR3 nucleotides read TGTGCCAGCAGCTTAAGGTTGGGGGGGATCCAAGAGACCCAGTACTTC. Translation: CASSLRLGGIQETQYF.

The chain uses TRBV27 and TRBJ2-1, with no clear D. CDR3 length equals 12 residues. The V gene lost 5 bases and the J gene lost 9 bases, with 11 bases spanning the gap. CDR1 is MNHEY and CDR2 is SMNVEV in the germline V gene (reference sequence). The CDR3 loop is CASSLPVGEQFF. The CDR3 coding sequence is TGTGCCAGCAGTCTACCCGTGGGTGAGCAGTTCTTC.

The chain is built from TRBV4-3 and TRBJ2-7; 9 bases are shared with TRBD2. The CDR3 contains 15 residues. From germline, CDR1 is LGHNA and CDR2 YSLEER. The trim removed 3 bases at V and 2 bases at J, leaving 5 bases unmatched. This CDR3 reads CASSQGLASAYEQYF. DNA for the CDR3: TGCGCCAGCAGCCAGGGACTAGCAAGCGCCTACGAGCAGTACTTC.

This clonotype showed up just a few times. V gene TRBV11-1 combines with J gene TRBJ2-7; D ambiguous. Trimming took off 5 bases at V and 2 bases at J, with 10 bases between the two ends. Per the germline V gene, CDR1 is SGHAT and CDR2 is FQDESV (reference sequence). The CDR3 runs to 13 residues. The CDR3 loop reads CASSRAHPYEQYF. CDR3 coding DNA: TGTGCCAGCAGCCGGGCCCACCCCTACGAGCAGTACTTC.

In this sample, this clonotype turned up a few times. The chain recombines TRBV7-6 with TRBJ2-5, with D possibly being TRBD1 (6 bases). V lost 5 bases to trimming and J lost 5 bases, with 12 bases between them. This CDR3 comprises 13 residues. Germline V gene lookup returns CDR1 SGHVS and CDR2 FNYEAQ. CDR3: CASSRQEPETQYF. In nucleotides, the CDR3 is TGTGCCAGCAGCCGACAGGAACCGGAGACCCAGTACTTC. The whole variable domain, remainder taken from reference TRBV7-6 and TRBJ2-5, is GAGVSQSPRYKVTKRGQDVALRCDPISGHVSLYWYRQALGQGPEFLTYFNYEAQQDKSGLPNDRFSAERPEGSISTLTIQRTEQRDSAMYRCASSRQEPETQYFGPGTRLLVL.

There are a few counts of this clonotype. As DNA, the CDR3 is TGTGCCATCAGTGGAGAAGCGGGGGGCCAAGAGACCCAGTACTTC. The encoded protein is CAISGEAGGQETQYF. The chain uses TRBV10-3 and TRBJ2-5; 9 nucleotides line up with TRBD2. The CDR3 extends over 15 amino acids. Germline CDR1 reads ENHRY; CDR2 reads SYGVKD. V dropped 4 bases and J dropped 1; count of bases not matched to a gene: 4.

J is TRBJ2-3 and V is TRBV7-2, with D possibly being TRBD2 (5 bases). This CDR3 contains 16 residues. Trimming took off 2 bases at V and 4 bases at J, with 16 bases between the two ends. Germline CDR1 SGHTA, CDR2 FQGNSA. The CDR3 region has the DNA TGTGCCAGCAGCTTACTCCTCGGGGTCGGGTCAGATACGCAGTATTTT. It is translated as CASSLLLGVGSDTQYF.

The table lists this clonotype with a count of one. The chain combines TRBV2 with TRBJ2-1, with 12 bases that match TRBD2. The tail of the sequence fits TRBJ2-7 better, so the J call may be wrong. Germline V gene sequence: CDR1 SNHLY, CDR2 FYNNEI. This CDR3 has 16 residues. The CDR3 sequence is CASRPSGGATYNEQYF. CDR3 coding DNA: TGTGCCAGCAGACCTAGCGGGGGGGCCACCTACAATGAGCAGTACTTC.

A word on this clonotype: At one boundary the junction diverges from the germline segment, which might be a read error. The J gene is TRBJ2-5, the V gene TRBV7-2, with TRBD2 as a possible D gene (6 bases). This CDR3 comprises 15 residues. Germline CDR1 and CDR2: SGHTA and FQGNSA. The CDR3 bases are TGTGCCAGCAGCTTCGGGGGTACTAGAATGCAGACCCAGAACTTC. This codes for CASSFGGTRMQTQNF.

The V and J genes are TRBV12-3 or TRBV12-4 and TRBJ2-3; 8 nucleotides line up with TRBD1. This CDR3 has 15 amino acids. The V and J ends lost 5 bases and 3 bases, in that order; junction bases with no gene match: 7. The CDR3 DNA is TGTGCCAGCAGTCCAAGAAGACAGGGGACAGATACGCAGTATTTT. Amino acids: CASSPRRQGTDTQYF.

This clonotype was seen a single time. V usage is TRBV4-3 and J usage is TRBJ1-2; no clear D. Per the germline V gene, CDR1 is LGHNA and CDR2 is YSLEER. Trimming shortened V by 0 bases and J by 0 bases, and 8 bases separated the two germline ends. This CDR3 is built from 15 residues. CDR3 residues: CASSQDARTNYGYTF. CDR3 DNA sequence: TGCGCCAGCAGCCAAGACGCCAGAACTAACTATGGCTACACCTTC.

Notes on this clonotype: One base away lies a much larger clone, so this may be a sequencing read error. The chain employs TRBV6-2 or TRBV6-3 and TRBJ1-1; weak D call: TRBD1 (5 bases). Germline CDR1 MNHEY, CDR2 SVGEGT. The CDR3 is made up of 14 amino acids. V gave up 6 bases and J gave up 3 bases, with 14 bases separating them. CDR3 DNA: TGTGCCAGCAGGGCCCCGGGGCCTGACACTGAAGCTTTCTTT. It specifies CASRAPGPDTEAFF.

The J gene is TRBJ1-5, the V gene TRBV6-5; D gene uncertain. The V end was cut by 5 bases, the J end by 7 bases, with 12 bases between. Germline-derived CDR1 and CDR2 are MNHEY and SVGAGI. The CDR3 length is 13 residues. The CDR3 DNA reads as TGTGCCAGCAGTCCGACTGTCATCCAGCCCCAGCATTTT. Protein sequence: CASSPTVIQPQHF.